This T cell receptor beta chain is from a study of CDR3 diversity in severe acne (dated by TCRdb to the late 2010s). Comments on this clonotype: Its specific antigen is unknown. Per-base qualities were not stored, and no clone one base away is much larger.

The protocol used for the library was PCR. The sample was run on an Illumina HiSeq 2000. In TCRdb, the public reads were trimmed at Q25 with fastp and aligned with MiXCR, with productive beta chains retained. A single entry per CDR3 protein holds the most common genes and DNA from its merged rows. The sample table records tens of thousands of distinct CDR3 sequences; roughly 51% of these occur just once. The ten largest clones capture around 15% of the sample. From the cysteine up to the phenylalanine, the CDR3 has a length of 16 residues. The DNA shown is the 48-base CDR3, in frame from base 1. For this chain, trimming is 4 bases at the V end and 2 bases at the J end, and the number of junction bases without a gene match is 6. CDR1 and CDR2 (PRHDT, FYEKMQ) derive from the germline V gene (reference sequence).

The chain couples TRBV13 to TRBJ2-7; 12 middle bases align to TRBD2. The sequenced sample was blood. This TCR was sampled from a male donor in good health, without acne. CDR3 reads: CASSSRTSGAPYEQYF. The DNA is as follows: TGTGCCAGCAGCTCCCGGACTAGCGGGGCCCCCTACGAGCAGTACTTC.